The 31 T cell receptor beta chains below all came from one sample that was sequenced in a study of T-cell reconstitution after alpha-beta-depleted transplantation in children. Unique molecular identifiers were used to barcode this TCRbeta library. TCRdb passed the PCR reads through MiXCR, listing each CDR3 protein once. The data hold around 340,000 distinct CDR3 sequences, with roughly 13% observed a single time. This sample comprised PBMCs, obtained from the stem cell graft. The receptors were sampled from a human donor who donated a stem cell graft to a child with Fanconi anemia.

The genes are TRBV30 and TRBJ1-2, with D tentatively TRBD1 (5 bases). The CDR3 has 12 amino acids. Germline lookup yields CDR1 GTSNPN and CDR2 SVGIG (reference sequence). Trimming cost V 4 bases and J 7 bases, with 13 bases left between them. CDR3 nucleotides: TGTGCCTGGAACGGGGGGAGTCCTGGCTACACCTTC. Encoded protein: CAWNGGSPGYTF.

This clonotype was detected only a few times. The chain recombines TRBV5-1 with TRBJ2-3; 8 bases are a match to TRBD2. V was clipped by 4 bases and J by 0 bases; unmatched bases: 7. Germline V lookup: CDR1 SGHRS, CDR2 YFSETQ. The CDR3 runs to 16 residues. The CDR3 bases are TGCGCCAGCAGCACGGGAGGGGGGCCTAGCACAGATACGCAGTATTTT. As protein: CASSTGGGPSTDTQYF.

This clonotype was found many times. The gene calls are TRBV6-1 and TRBJ1-1; D call uncertain. This CDR3 spans 13 amino acids. Between the trimmed V and J ends, which lost 3 bases and 4 bases, there was a span of 9 bases. Germline CDR1 MNHNS, CDR2 SASEGT. The CDR3 DNA reads TGTGCCAGCAGTGATAGGGTTGGCACTGAAGCTTTCTTT. Protein sequence: CASSDRVGTEAFF.

In the case of this clonotype: One end of the junction fails to match germline, which may point to a read error. V is TRBV3-1 and J is TRBJ1-1; possible D gene TRBD1, 5 bases. The CDR3 extends over 15 amino acids. CDR1 is LGHDT and CDR2 is YNNKEL in the germline V gene (reference sequence). The CDR3 sequence is CASCQDHPGHTEAFF. Here the CDR3 DNA reads TGTGCCAGCTGCCAGGACCACCCGGGGCACACTGAAGCTTTCTTT.

This clonotype was observed at least ten times. J is TRBJ1-6 and V is TRBV2; 8 bases agree with TRBD1. Germline lookup yields CDR1 SNHLY and CDR2 FYNNEI. The V gene end was trimmed by 0 bases and the J gene end by 14 bases; junction bases not matched to a gene: 6. CDR3 size: 14 residues. The CDR3 DNA follows: TGTGCCAGCAGTGAAGCGTCCAGGGGGCAAGCCCTCCACTTT. It is translated as CASSEASRGQALHF.

This clonotype was counted ten times or more. The chain combines TRBV5-6 with TRBJ2-6, with D unclear. Trimming left V 2 bases short and J 0 bases short, with 6 bases between. Germline CDR1 is SGHDT and CDR2 is YYEEEE. The CDR3 spans 15 residues. The CDR3 loop is CASSFDFSGANVLTF. The CDR3 region has the DNA TGTGCCAGCAGCTTCGACTTCTCTGGGGCCAACGTCCTGACTTTC.

The chain joins TRBV30 to TRBJ2-1; the match to TRBD2 covers 12 bases. J gave up 1 base and V 1 base, and 2 bases lay outside the gene matches. Looked up from germline, CDR1 is GTSNPN and CDR2 is SVGIG (reference sequence). The CDR3 length is 16 residues. CDR3 protein: CAWSALAGGSYNEQFF. In DNA form, the CDR3 reads TGTGCCTGGAGTGCCCTAGCGGGGGGGTCCTACAATGAGCAGTTCTTC.

This clonotype appeared many times. As DNA, the CDR3 is TGTGCCAGGGACAGGAGCTCAAATTCTGAAAATGGCTACACCTTC. Amino acid sequence: CARDRSSNSENGYTF. The V call is TRBV12-3 or TRBV12-4, the J call TRBJ1-2; TRBD1 agrees at 7 bases. This CDR3 has 15 amino acids. V lost 9 bases, J lost 6 bases, and 16 bases stayed unmatched.

This clonotype was detected a few times. The chain has TRBV9 and TRBJ2-2; D gene uncertain. Trimming took off 0 bases at V and 0 bases at J, with 9 bases between the two ends. The CDR3 is made up of 16 amino acids. CDR1 is SGDLS, CDR2 YYNGEE, per germline. This CDR3 is CASSVEGSPNTGELFF. The CDR3 nucleotides are TGTGCCAGCAGCGTAGAAGGCAGCCCGAACACCGGGGAGCTGTTTTTT.

This clonotype was recorded many times. The rearrangement uses TRBV4-2 and TRBJ2-6; D remains unclear. Germline lookup yields CDR1 LGHNA and CDR2 YNFKEQ. V dropped 4 bases and J dropped 0 bases, with 7 bases sitting between them. There are 15 residues in the CDR3. CDR3 coding DNA: TGTGCCAGCAGCCCCGTGACCTCTGGGGCCAACGTCCTGACTTTC. Translation: CASSPVTSGANVLTF.

The sample holds many counts of this clonotype. This rearrangement joins TRBV12-3 or TRBV12-4 to TRBJ1-1; unclear D gene. V was shortened by 7 bases and J by 5 bases, with 14 bases between the two germline ends. This CDR3 comprises 13 residues. CDR3 protein: CASTQVVGTEAFF. CDR3 nucleotides: TGTGCCAGCACCCAGGTCGTAGGAACTGAAGCTTTCTTT.

This clonotype was seen a handful of times. This chain links TRBV20-1 with TRBJ2-2; D ambiguous. CDR3 length: 16 amino acids. Trimming left V 0 bases short and J 0 bases short, with 11 bases between. CDR1 and CDR2 from the germline V gene are DFQATT and SNEGSKA (reference sequence). CDR3 region: CSARDYQTANTGELFF. CDR3 DNA: TGCAGTGCTAGAGATTACCAGACGGCGAACACCGGGGAGCTGTTTTTT.

This clonotype has more than one count but fewer than ten. V gene TRBV20-1 combines with J gene TRBJ2-2, with a tentative D call TRBD2 (6 bases). V dropped 1 base and J dropped 7 bases, with 10 bases sitting between them. Germline CDR1 DFQATT, CDR2 SNEGSKA (reference sequence). CDR3 length equals 13 residues. For the CDR3, the DNA is TGCAGTGCTAGAGGAGGAGGGATCGGGGAGCTGTTTTTT. Translating it yields CSARGGGIGELFF.

The chain recombines TRBV6-2 or TRBV6-3 with TRBJ2-5; D unclear. Trimming pared 6 bases from V and 5 bases from J, leaving 19 bases between. This CDR3 has 15 residues. The V gene's germline CDR1 is MNHEY and CDR2 SVGEGT. This CDR3 reads CASSLIDGPWETQYF. In nucleotides, the CDR3 is TGTGCCAGCAGCCTAATCGACGGGCCATGGGAGACCCAGTACTTC.

V gene TRBV7-2 combines with J gene TRBJ2-7; TRBD2 agrees at 7 bases. This CDR3 has 15 residues. V shed 1 base, J shed 6 bases, and the junction held 9 bases outside the gene matches. Germline V gene lookup returns CDR1 SGHTA and CDR2 FQGNSA. The chain's CDR3 is CASSLERGKVSEQYF. CDR3 sequence (DNA): TGTGCCAGCAGCTTAGAGCGGGGTAAAGTTTCCGAGCAGTACTTC. The whole variable domain, filled in from reference TRBV7-2 and TRBJ2-7, reads GAGVSQSPSNKVTEKGKDVELRCDPISGHTALYWYRQSLGQGLEFLIYFQGNSAPDKSGLPSDRFSAERTGGSVSTLTIQRTQQEDSAVYLCASSLERGKVSEQYFGPGTRLTVT.

For this clonotype: This may arise from a read error, as a much more abundant clone is one base away. V gene TRBV4-1 combines with J gene TRBJ1-5; 8 positions agree with TRBD1. Trimming cost V 7 bases and J 5 bases; bases outside gene matches: 7. CDR1 MGHRA and CDR2 YSYEKL come from the germline V gene. CDR3 length: 14 amino acids. CDR3 DNA: TGCGCCAGCAACCCCGGGACAGGCTATCAGCCCCAGCATTTT. Amino acids: CASNPGTGYQPQHF.

In this sample, this clonotype turned up a few times. One junction end disagrees with the germline gene, perhaps due to a read error. The chain employs TRBV6-2 or TRBV6-3 and TRBJ2-3; TRBD2 matches 10 bases. In germline, CDR1 is MNHEY, CDR2 SVGEGT. CDR3 size: 16 residues. The CDR3 region has the DNA TGTGCCTGCAGGACCAGCGGGGGGGGTTCAGCAGATACGCAGTATTTT. This sequence encodes CACRTSGGGSADTQYF.

The gene calls are TRBV3-1 and TRBJ2-5, with TRBD1 identical over 9 bases. The germline V gene encodes CDR1 LGHDT and CDR2 YNNKEL (reference sequence). The CDR3 spans 16 residues. The ends lost 0 bases at V and 7 bases at J; junction bases unmatched: 9. The CDR3 spells CASSQDGGTGKGTQYF. CDR3 bases: TGTGCCAGCAGCCAAGATGGGGGGACAGGGAAGGGGACCCAGTACTTC.

In this sample, this clonotype turned up many times. The rearrangement joins TRBV5-5 to TRBJ2-1; 7 nucleotides align to TRBD2. After removal of 0 bases from V and 6 bases from J, the junction contained 3 bases not matched to a gene. The CDR3 extends over 14 amino acids. Germline CDR1 and CDR2: SGHKS and YYEKEE (reference sequence). As DNA, the CDR3 is TGTGCCAGCAGCTTGGGGGGACTACTCAATGAGCAGTTCTTC. Residues: CASSLGGLLNEQFF.

There are many counts of this clonotype. This chain connects TRBV3-1 to TRBJ1-5; D is possibly TRBD1 (6 bases). Germline loops: CDR1 LGHDT, CDR2 YNNKEL (reference sequence). The V end lost 5 bases, the J end lost 1 base, and 9 bases lay between the germline ends. The CDR3 is made up of 14 amino acids. DNA for the CDR3: TGTGCCAGCAGCTTACAGGGAAGCAATCAGCCCCAGCATTTT. Encoded protein: CASSLQGSNQPQHF.

This clonotype occurred many times. The CDR3 sequence is CATSDTGDNEQFF. CDR3 bases: TGTGCCACCAGTGACACAGGGGACAATGAGCAGTTCTTC. The V and J genes are TRBV24-1 and TRBJ2-1, with 7 bases aligning to TRBD1. Germline CDR1 is KGHDR and CDR2 is SFDVKD. CDR3 length: 13 amino acids. J lost 5 bases, V lost 4 bases, and 1 base had no gene match.

The chain employs TRBV6-2 or TRBV6-3 and TRBJ1-5, with 9 positions matching TRBD1. Trimming took 4 bases from V and 4 from J; bases not matched to a gene: 5. This CDR3 has 15 amino acids. Looked up from germline, CDR1 is MNHEY and CDR2 is SVGEGT. The CDR3 is CASSSTGTGNQPQHF. The DNA for the CDR3 is TGTGCCAGCAGTTCCACCGGGACAGGGAATCAGCCCCAGCATTTT.

This chain joins TRBV7-3 and TRBJ2-6; weak D call: TRBD2 (5 bases). Germline V CDR1 and CDR2: SGHTA, FQGTGA. The ends were cut back, 5 bases at V and 2 bases at J, with 10 bases in the middle. This CDR3 is 15 amino acids long. DNA for the CDR3: TGTGCCAGCAGCCGAGGGAGCCCTGGGGCCAACGTCCTGACTTTC. Encoded protein: CASSRGSPGANVLTF.

This clonotype was observed a handful of times. The chain couples TRBV15 to TRBJ2-1; D tentatively reads TRBD1 or TRBD2 (6 bases each). This CDR3 has 13 residues. Trimming shortened V by 1 base and J by 7 bases, and 8 bases separated the two germline ends. Germline assignment: CDR1 LNHNV and CDR2 YYDKDF (reference sequence). CDR3 sequence reads: CATSRGGGNEQFF. CDR3 coding DNA: TGTGCCACCAGCAGAGGAGGGGGGAATGAGCAGTTCTTC.

This clonotype was found many times. The gene calls are TRBV4-2 and TRBJ1-1; D may be TRBD1 (6 bases). This CDR3 is 13 amino acids long. Germline CDR1 LGHNA, CDR2 YNFKEQ. The V end was cut by 8 bases, the J end by 0 bases, with 10 bases between. In DNA form, the CDR3 reads TGTGCCAGCCGCTGGACAGTGAACACTGAAGCTTTCTTT. Its translation: CASRWTVNTEAFF.

This clonotype was seen a few times. This chain links TRBV2 with TRBJ2-7, with TRBD1 matching over 8 bases. Germline V gene sequence: CDR1 SNHLY, CDR2 FYNNEI. The CDR3 sequence is 18 residues long. Trimming took 0 bases from V and 2 from J; bases not matched to a gene: 12. The DNA for the CDR3 is TGTGCCAGCAGTGAAGCGAGGACAGGGTGGACTCTTGCCTACGAGCAGTACTTC. It translates to CASSEARTGWTLAYEQYF. The entire variable domain, with the rest obtained from reference TRBV2 and TRBJ2-7, is as follows: EPEVTQTPSHQVTQMGQEVILRCVPISNHLYFYWYRQILGQKVEFLVSFYNNEISEKSEIFDDQFSVERPDGSNFTLKIRSTKLEDSAMYFCASSEARTGWTLAYEQYFGPGTRLTVT.

This clonotype was seen at least ten times. The chain employs TRBV4-2 and TRBJ1-6; no firm D call. Germline CDR1 is LGHNA and CDR2 is YNFKEQ. Trimming shortened V by 4 bases and J by 9 bases, and 10 bases separated the two germline ends. The CDR3 loop spans 13 amino acids. CDR3 amino acids: CASSLYRGSPLHF. CDR3 nucleotides: TGTGCCAGCAGCCTATACAGAGGTTCACCCCTCCACTTT.

This clonotype came up a few times. The chain recombines TRBV29-1 with TRBJ2-5; D remains unclear. Between the trimmed V and J ends, which lost 4 bases and 2 bases, there was a span of 8 bases. The CDR3 is made up of 12 amino acids. Germline CDR1 SQVTM, CDR2 ANQGSEA. The CDR3 DNA reads as TGCAGCGTTGTATCCCTTCAAGAGACCCAGTACTTC. Translated: CSVVSLQETQYF.

The sample holds many counts of this clonotype. The rearrangement links TRBV5-6 to TRBJ2-1, with a weak D call TRBD1 (6 bases). Germline V gene sequence: CDR1 SGHDT, CDR2 YYEEEE. The CDR3 consists of 14 residues. The V end was cut by 1 base, the J end by 7 bases, with 12 bases between. CDR3: CASSLPGESNEQFF. In DNA form, the CDR3 reads TGTGCCAGCAGCTTGCCAGGGGAGTCGAATGAGCAGTTCTTC. The whole variable domain, filled in from reference TRBV5-6 and TRBJ2-1, reads DAGVTQSPTHLIKTRGQQVTLRCSPKSGHDTVSWYQQALGQGPQFIFQYYEEEERQRGNFPDRFSGHQFPNYSSELNVNALLLGDSALYLCASSLPGESNEQFFGPGTRLTVL.

The chain joins TRBV3-1 to TRBJ2-1, with D possibly TRBD2 on 7 matching bases. V was trimmed by 2 bases and J by 9 bases, leaving 17 bases between them. The V gene's germline CDR1 is LGHDT and CDR2 YNNKEL (reference sequence). The length of the CDR3 is 15 residues. In DNA, the CDR3 is TGTGCCAGCAGCCAAAATATGGGGGGGCAAGGTGAGCAGTTCTTC. Its translation is CASSQNMGGQGEQFF.

This chain links TRBV7-9 with TRBJ2-3, with D perhaps matching TRBD1 (6 bases). Germline CDR1 and CDR2: SEHNR and FQNEAQ (reference sequence). Deletions cut 2 bases from V and 5 bases from J, with 14 bases between. This CDR3 contains 15 residues. The chain's CDR3 is CASSLPGEERDTQYF. CDR3 DNA sequence: TGTGCCAGCAGCTTACCAGGGGAAGAGCGAGATACGCAGTATTTT. The full variable domain, in which reference TRBV7-9 and TRBJ2-3 provide the parts outside the CDR3, is DTGVSQNPRHKITKRGQNVTFRCDPISEHNRLYWYRQTLGQGPEFLTYFQNEAQLEKSRLLSDRFSAERPKGSFSTLEIQRTEQGDSAMYLCASSLPGEERDTQYFGPGTRLTVL.